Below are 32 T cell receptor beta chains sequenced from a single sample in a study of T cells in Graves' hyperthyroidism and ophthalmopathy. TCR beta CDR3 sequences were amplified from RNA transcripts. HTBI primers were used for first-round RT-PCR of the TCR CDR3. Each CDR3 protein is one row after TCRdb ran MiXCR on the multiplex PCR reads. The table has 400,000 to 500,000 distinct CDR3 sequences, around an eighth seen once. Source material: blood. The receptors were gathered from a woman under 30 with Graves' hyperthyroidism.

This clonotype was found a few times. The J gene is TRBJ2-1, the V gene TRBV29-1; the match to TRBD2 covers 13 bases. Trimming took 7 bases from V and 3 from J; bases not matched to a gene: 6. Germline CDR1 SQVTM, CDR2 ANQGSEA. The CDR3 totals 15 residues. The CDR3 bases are TGCAGCGCGACTAGCGGGAGGAATTACTACAATGAGCAGTTCTTC. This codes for CSATSGRNYYNEQFF.

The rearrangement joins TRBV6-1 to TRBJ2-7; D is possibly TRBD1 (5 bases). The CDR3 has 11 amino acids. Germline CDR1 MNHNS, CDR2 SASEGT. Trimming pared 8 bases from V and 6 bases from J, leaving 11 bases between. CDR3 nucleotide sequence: TGTGCCAGCGGCAGGGTAGGCGAGCAGTACGTC. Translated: CASGRVGEQYV.

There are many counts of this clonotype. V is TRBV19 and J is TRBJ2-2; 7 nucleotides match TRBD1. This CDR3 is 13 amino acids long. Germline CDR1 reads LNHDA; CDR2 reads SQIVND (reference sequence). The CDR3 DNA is TGTGCGGTGGGGACAGTAAACACCGGGGAGCTGTTTTTT. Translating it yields CAVGTVNTGELFF.

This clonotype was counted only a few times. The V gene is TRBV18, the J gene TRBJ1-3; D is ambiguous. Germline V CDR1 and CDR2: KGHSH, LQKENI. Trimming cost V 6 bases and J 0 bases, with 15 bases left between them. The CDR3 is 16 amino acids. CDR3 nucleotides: TGTGCCAGCTCCCTTCAGGACTGGGCCTCTGGAAACACCATATATTTT. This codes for CASSLQDWASGNTIYF.

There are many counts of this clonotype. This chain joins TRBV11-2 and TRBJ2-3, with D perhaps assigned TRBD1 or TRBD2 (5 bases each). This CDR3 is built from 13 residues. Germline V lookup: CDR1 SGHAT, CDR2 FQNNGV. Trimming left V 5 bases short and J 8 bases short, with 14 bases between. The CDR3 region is CASSPIPGGTQYF. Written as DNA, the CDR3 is TGTGCCAGCAGCCCGATCCCTGGGGGTACGCAGTATTTT.

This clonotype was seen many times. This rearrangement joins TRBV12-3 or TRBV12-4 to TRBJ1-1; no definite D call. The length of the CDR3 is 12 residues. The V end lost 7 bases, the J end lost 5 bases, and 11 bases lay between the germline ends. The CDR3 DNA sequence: TGTGCCAGCATAGCTAGCGGGACTGAAGCTTTCTTT. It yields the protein CASIASGTEAFF.

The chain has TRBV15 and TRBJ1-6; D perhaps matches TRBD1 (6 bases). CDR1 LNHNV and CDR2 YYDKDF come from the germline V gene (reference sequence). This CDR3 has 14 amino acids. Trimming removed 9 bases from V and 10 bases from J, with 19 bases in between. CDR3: CATSGQLGDSPLHF. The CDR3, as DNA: TGTGCCACGAGCGGACAGTTGGGGGACTCACCCCTCCACTTT.

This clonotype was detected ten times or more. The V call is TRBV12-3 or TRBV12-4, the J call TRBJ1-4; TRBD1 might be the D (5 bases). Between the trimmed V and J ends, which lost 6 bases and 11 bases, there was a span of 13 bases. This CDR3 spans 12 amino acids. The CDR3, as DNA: TGTGCCAGCAGCTCCCAGGGCCTGAAACTGTTTTTT. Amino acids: CASSSQGLKLFF.

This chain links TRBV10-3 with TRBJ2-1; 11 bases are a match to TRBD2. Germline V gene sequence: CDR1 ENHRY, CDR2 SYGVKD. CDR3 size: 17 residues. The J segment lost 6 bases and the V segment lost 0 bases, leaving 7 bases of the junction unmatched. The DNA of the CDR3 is TGTGCCATCAGTGAGTCGATAGCACTAGCGGGAGTCAATGAGCAGTTCTTC. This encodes CAISESIALAGVNEQFF.

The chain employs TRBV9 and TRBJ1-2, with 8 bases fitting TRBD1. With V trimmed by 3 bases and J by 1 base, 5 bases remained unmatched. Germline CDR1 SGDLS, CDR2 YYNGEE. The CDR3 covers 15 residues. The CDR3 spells CASSAKTGGNYGYTF. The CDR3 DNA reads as TGTGCCAGCAGCGCCAAAACAGGGGGTAACTATGGCTACACCTTC.

The CDR3, as DNA: TGCAGCGTTTCTCAGGATGGGGCAAATGAAAAACTGTTTTTT. Amino acid sequence: CSVSQDGANEKLFF. This sequence joins TRBV29-1 and TRBJ1-4; tentatively, D is TRBD1 (5 bases). Trimming pared 5 bases from V and 5 bases from J, leaving 15 bases between. This CDR3 comprises 14 residues. CDR1 and CDR2 (germline): SQVTM, ANQGSEA.

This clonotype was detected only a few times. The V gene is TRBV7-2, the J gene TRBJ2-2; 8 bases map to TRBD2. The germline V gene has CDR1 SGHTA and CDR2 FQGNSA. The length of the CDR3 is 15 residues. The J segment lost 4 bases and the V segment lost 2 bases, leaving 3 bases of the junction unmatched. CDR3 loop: CASSLFSGSTGELFF. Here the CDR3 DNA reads TGTGCCAGCAGCTTATTCAGCGGGAGCACCGGGGAGCTGTTTTTT.

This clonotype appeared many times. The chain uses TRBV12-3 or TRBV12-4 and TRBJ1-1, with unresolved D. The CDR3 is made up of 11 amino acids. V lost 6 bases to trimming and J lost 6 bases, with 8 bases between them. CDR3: CASRREAEAFF. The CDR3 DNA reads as TGTGCCAGCAGGCGGGAAGCTGAAGCTTTCTTT.

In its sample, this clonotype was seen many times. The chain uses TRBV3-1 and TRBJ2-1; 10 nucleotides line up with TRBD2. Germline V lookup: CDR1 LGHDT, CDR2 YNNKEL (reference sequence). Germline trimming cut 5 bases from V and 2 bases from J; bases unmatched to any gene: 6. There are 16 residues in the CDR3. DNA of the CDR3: TGTGCCAGCAGCTCCCCTAGCGGGAGCACCTACAATGAGCAGTTCTTC. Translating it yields CASSSPSGSTYNEQFF.

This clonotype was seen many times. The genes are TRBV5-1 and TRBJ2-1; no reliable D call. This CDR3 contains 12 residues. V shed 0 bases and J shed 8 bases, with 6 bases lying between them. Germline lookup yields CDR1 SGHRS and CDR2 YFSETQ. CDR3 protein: CASSLGEDEQFF. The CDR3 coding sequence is TGCGCCAGCAGCTTGGGTGAGGATGAGCAGTTCTTC. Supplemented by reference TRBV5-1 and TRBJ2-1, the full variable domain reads KAGVTQTPRYLIKTRGQQVTLSCSPISGHRSVSWYQQTPGQGLQFLFEYFSETQRNKGNFPGRFSGRQFSNSRSEMNVSTLELGDSALYLCASSLGEDEQFFGPGTRLTVL.

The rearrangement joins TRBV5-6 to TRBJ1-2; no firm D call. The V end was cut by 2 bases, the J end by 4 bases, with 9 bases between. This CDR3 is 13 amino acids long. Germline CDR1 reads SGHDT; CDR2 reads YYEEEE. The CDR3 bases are TGTGCCAGCAGCTTCCAGGACCCCTATGGCTACACCTTC. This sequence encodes CASSFQDPYGYTF.

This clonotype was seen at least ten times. The CDR3 DNA reads TGTGCCAGTAGCATTCAACACAACAGGGCCCTTAACTATGGCTACACCTTC. It yields the protein CASSIQHNRALNYGYTF. The rearrangement uses TRBV19 and TRBJ1-2; maybe TRBD1 (6 bases). V dropped 6 bases and J dropped 1 base, with 21 bases sitting between them. The CDR3 runs 17 residues. Per germline, CDR1 LNHDA and CDR2 SQIVND (reference sequence).

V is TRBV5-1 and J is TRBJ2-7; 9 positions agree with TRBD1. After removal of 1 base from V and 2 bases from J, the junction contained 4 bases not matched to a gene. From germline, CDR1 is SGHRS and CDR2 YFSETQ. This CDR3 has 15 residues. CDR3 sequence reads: CASSLHGQGTYEQYF. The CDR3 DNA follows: TGCGCCAGCAGCTTGCACGGACAGGGGACCTACGAGCAGTACTTC.

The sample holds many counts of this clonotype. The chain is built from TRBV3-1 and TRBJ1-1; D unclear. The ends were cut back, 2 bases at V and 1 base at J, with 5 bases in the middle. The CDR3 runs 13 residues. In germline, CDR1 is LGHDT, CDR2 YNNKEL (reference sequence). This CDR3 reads CASSQSGNTEAFF. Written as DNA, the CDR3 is TGTGCCAGCAGCCAATCGGGGAACACTGAAGCTTTCTTT.

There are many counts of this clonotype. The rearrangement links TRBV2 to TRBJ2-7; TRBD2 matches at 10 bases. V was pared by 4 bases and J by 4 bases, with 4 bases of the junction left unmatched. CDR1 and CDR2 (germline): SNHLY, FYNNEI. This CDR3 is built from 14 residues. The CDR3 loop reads CASSGASGSYEQYF. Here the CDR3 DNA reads TGTGCCAGCAGTGGGGCTAGCGGGAGTTACGAGCAGTACTTC.

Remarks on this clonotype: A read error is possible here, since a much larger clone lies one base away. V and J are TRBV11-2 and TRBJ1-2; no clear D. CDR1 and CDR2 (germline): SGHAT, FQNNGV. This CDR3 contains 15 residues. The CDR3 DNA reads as TGTGCCAGCAGCTTAAATAGGCGGCCTAACTATGGCTGCACCTTC. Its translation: CASSLNRRPNYGCTF.

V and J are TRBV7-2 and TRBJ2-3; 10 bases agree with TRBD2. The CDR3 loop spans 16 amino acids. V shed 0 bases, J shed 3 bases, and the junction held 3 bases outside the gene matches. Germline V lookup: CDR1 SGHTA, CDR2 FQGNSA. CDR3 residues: CASSLAGTSVTDTQYF. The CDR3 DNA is TGTGCCAGCAGCTTAGCCGGGACTAGCGTAACAGATACGCAGTATTTT. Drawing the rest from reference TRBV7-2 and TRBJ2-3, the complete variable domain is GAGVSQSPSNKVTEKGKDVELRCDPISGHTALYWYRQSLGQGLEFLIYFQGNSAPDKSGLPSDRFSAERTGGSVSTLTIQRTQQEDSAVYLCASSLAGTSVTDTQYFGPGTRLTVL.

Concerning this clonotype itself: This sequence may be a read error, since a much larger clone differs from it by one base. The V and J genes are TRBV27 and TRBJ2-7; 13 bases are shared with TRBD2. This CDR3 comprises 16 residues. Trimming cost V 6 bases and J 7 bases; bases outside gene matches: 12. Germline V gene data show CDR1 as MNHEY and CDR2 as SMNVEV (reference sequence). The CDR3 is CASSPLAGGTYSEQYF. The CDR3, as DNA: TGTGCCAGCAGCCCACTAGCGGGGGGGACTTACAGTGAGCAGTACTTC.

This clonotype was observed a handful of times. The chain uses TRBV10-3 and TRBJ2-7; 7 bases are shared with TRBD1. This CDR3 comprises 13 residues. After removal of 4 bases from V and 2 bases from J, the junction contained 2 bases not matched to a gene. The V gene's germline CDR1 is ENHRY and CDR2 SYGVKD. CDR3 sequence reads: CAISVGQAYEQYF. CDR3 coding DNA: TGTGCCATCAGTGTCGGACAGGCCTACGAGCAGTACTTC.

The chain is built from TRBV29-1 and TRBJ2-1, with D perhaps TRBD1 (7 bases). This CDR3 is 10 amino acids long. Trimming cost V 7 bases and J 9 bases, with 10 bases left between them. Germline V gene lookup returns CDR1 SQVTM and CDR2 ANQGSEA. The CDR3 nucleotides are TGCAGCGGCAGGGGGGTTGAGCAGTTCTTC. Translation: CSGRGVEQFF.

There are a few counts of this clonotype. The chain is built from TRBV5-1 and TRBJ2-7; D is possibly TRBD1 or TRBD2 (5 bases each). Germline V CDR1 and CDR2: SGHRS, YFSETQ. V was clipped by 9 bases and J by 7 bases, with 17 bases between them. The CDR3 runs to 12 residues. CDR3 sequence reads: CATNSGTAEQYV. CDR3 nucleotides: TGCGCCACCAACTCCGGGACGGCGGAGCAGTACGTC.

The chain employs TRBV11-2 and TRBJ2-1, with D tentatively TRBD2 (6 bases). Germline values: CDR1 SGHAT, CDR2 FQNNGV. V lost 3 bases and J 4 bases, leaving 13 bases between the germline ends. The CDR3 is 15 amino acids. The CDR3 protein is CASSFQGLLYNEQFF. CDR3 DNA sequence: TGTGCCAGCAGCTTTCAAGGACTACTTTACAATGAGCAGTTCTTC.

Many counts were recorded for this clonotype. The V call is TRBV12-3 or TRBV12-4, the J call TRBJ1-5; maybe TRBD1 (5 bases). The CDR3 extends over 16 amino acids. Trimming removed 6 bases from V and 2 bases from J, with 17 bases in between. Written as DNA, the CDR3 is TGTGCCAGCAGCGACCGGTGGGGGGGAGGCAATCAGCCCCAGCATTTT. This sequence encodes CASSDRWGGGNQPQHF.

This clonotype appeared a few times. Here the CDR3 reads CSARHLLAGTGQRNIQYF. CDR3 nucleotide sequence: TGCAGTGCTAGGCACTTGCTAGCGGGAACGGGGCAAAGAAACATTCAGTACTTC. The chain employs TRBV20-1 and TRBJ2-4, with 9 bases fitting TRBD2. Germline trimming cut 3 bases from V and 6 bases from J; bases unmatched to any gene: 18. The CDR3 spans 18 residues. Germline-derived CDR1 and CDR2 are DFQATT and SNEGSKA (reference sequence).

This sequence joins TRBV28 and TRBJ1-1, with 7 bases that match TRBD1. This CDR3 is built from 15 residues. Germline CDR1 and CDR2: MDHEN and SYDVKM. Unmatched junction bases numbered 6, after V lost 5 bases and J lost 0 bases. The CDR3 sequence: CASSRAGTVNTEAFF. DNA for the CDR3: TGTGCCAGCAGTCGGGCCGGGACAGTGAACACTGAAGCTTTCTTT. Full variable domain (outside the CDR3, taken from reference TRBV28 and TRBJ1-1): DVKVTQSSRYLVKRTGEKVFLECVQDMDHENMFWYRQDPGLGLRLIYFSYDVKMKEKGDIPEGYSVSREKKERFSLILESASTNQTSMYLCASSRAGTVNTEAFFGQGTRLTVV.

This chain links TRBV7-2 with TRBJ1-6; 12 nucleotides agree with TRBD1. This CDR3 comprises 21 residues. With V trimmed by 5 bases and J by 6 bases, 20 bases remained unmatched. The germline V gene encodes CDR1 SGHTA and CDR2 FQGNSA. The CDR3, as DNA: TGTGCCAGCAGCGTGCCCCGCCCGTGGGACAGGGGGCGACGGTTTAATTCACCCCTCCACTTT. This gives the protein CASSVPRPWDRGRRFNSPLHF.

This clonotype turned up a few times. Here the CDR3 reads CASSSGPPYEQYF. In DNA, the CDR3 is TGTGCCAGCTCGTCAGGTCCGCCCTACGAGCAGTACTTC. The chain uses TRBV18 and TRBJ2-7; no reliable D call. The CDR3 has 13 residues. The V gene's germline CDR1 is KGHSH and CDR2 LQKENI. V lost 6 bases, J lost 2 bases, and 11 bases lay in between.